The T cell receptor beta chain under discussion was sequenced for a study of T cells in Graves' hyperthyroidism and ophthalmopathy. Study-wide findings and caveats: Among clonotypes expanded in thyroid above 0.001, most were also found in blood.

This clonotype was detected a few times. What it recognizes is unknown. Graves' hyperthyroidism is called stable when ophthalmopathy does not progress within 18 months. This CDR3 comprises 14 residues. CDR1 DFQATT and CDR2 SNEGSKA come from the germline V gene (reference sequence). RNA transcripts provided the source from which TCR beta CDR3 regions were amplified. An initial round of RT-PCR targeting the TCR CDR3 relied on the HTBI primer set. MiXCR, applied by TCRdb to the multiplex PCR reads, yields one record per CDR3 protein. The sample yields 400,000 to 500,000 distinct CDR3 sequences, around an eighth seen once.

Sequencing used blood. This chain links TRBV20-1 with TRBJ1-1; possibly TRBD1 for D (6 bases). This TCR was recovered from a woman in her late teens or twenties with Graves' hyperthyroidism. CDR3 region: CRVEGGIANTEAFF. The CDR3 DNA follows: TGCAGAGTGGAGGGGGGGATAGCGAACACTGAAGCTTTCTTT.